This TCR beta chain was retrieved from a study of Graves' ophthalmopathy and Graves' hyperthyroidism. Patients in the hyperthyroidism group, adults aged 18 to 65, were newly diagnosed, under 2 months' duration. RNA transcripts yielded amplified TCR beta CDR3 regions. Second-round multiplex PCR came after a first-round RT-PCR that employed HTBI primers. TCRdb independently ran MiXCR on the multiplex PCR reads; one entry per CDR3 protein. The sample contains roughly 600,000 distinct CDR3 sequences, less than 45% of which appear only once. This clonotype was seen a handful of times. Antigen: not known. Regarding the study as a whole: Blood also harbored most expanded thyroid clonotypes above 0.001 frequency. The model achieved 70.59% sensitivity and less than 75% specificity for ophthalmopathy progression. Cross-validated, the 13-signature model showed 87.88%/81.08% sensitivity/specificity, and 80%/75% in the test set.

V lost 6 bases and J lost 2, with 14 bases in between. CDR1 is LGHDT, CDR2 YNNKEL, per germline (reference sequence). The CDR3 spans 14 residues. The chain uses TRBV3-1 and TRBJ2-7; weak D call: TRBD2 (6 bases). Material for sequencing was peripheral blood or thyroid tissue (not recorded which). This clonotype was sampled from an adult man with Graves' hyperthyroidism. This CDR3 is CASRPSASPYEQYF. CDR3 nucleotide sequence: TGTGCCAGCAGGCCTAGCGCCTCACCCTACGAGCAGTACTTC.